These T cell receptor beta chains were read from a single sample in a study of cytomegalovirus exposure and HLA in healthy donors. The table came from immunoSEQ multiplex PCR; TCRdb's copy has only in-frame clones and leaves some out. The repertoire consists of some 130,000 clones, with roughly four fifths occurring once and the leading ten covering approximately 1.7%. The sample taken for sequencing was PBMCs. The receptor source for this set is a woman aged 45 to 65 in good health and CMV-seronegative. Each CDR3 is given with its conserved first and last residue. The D gene is left open where the match is weak. Rows give clone size only sometimes, using once, few, many, or a class for an expanded clone.

v_call	j_call	d_call	clone_size	cdr3_aa	cdr3_nt
TRBV5-1	TRBJ2-3	.	once	CASNNDMADTQYF	TGCGCCAGCAACAACGACATGGCAGATACGCAGTATTTT
TRBV19	TRBJ1-1	.	.	CASSIRFQQHNTEAFF	TGTGCCAGTAGTATCAGATTCCAACAGCACAACACTGAAGCTTTCTTT
TRBV6-5	TRBJ1-2	.	.	CASRRQAMWGYTF	TGTGCCAGCCGACGGCAGGCAATGTGGGGCTACACCTTC
TRBV5-1	TRBJ2-1	TRBD2	once	CASSRASLSGSSYNEQFF	TGCGCCAGCAGCCGAGCTTCTCTTAGCGGGAGCTCCTACAATGAGCAGTTCTTC
TRBV19	TRBJ1-5	.	.	CASLPAHDRNQPQHF	TGTGCCAGTCTCCCGGCCCACGACAGAAATCAGCCCCAGCATTTT
TRBV30	TRBJ1-5	.	.	CAWSQAWEQPQHF	TGTGCCTGGAGTCAAGCGTGGGAGCAGCCCCAGCATTTT
TRBV28	TRBJ2-6	TRBD1	.	CASSLSTTGGANSGANVLTF	TGTGCCAGCAGTTTATCCACGACAGGGGGCGCAAATTCTGGGGCCAACGTCCTGACTTTC
TRBV28	TRBJ2-1	TRBD1	.	CASSIQGDNEQFF	TGTGCCAGCAGTATCCAGGGGGATAATGAGCAGTTCTTC
TRBV6-1	TRBJ2-1	.	.	CASSEARLSEQFF	TGTGCCAGCAGTGAAGCGCGACTTAGTGAGCAGTTCTTC
TRBV6-5	TRBJ1-5	TRBD1	.	CASSPVQGAHRPQHF	TGTGCCAGCAGCCCCGTACAGGGGGCCCACCGGCCCCAGCATTTT
TRBV18	TRBJ1-5	.	.	CASSPQQGSGNQPQHF	TGTGCCAGCTCACCACAGCAGGGTAGTGGCAATCAGCCCCAGCATTTT